The clone carrying this T cell receptor (beta chain) was seen more than once but under ten times. Sequencing targeted expressed TCRB transcripts, as all isolated RNA had been reverse transcribed. Repertoires were generated with immunoSEQ multiplex PCR, while TCRdb's copy carries only in-frame clones and drops some. This table has approximately 250,000 clones, 9.6% appearing once. Purity of each sorted population was above 95%. The CDR3 runs 15 residues. The germline V gene has CDR1 SGDLS and CDR2 YYNGEE. V was trimmed by 0 bases and J by 2 bases, leaving 9 bases between them. The data were obtained in a study of beta chain features in type 1 diabetes.

The receptor was isolated from a woman under 30 in good health. V gene TRBV9 combines with J gene TRBJ1-5; a possible D gene is TRBD1 (5 bases). The sample consisted of naive CD4+ T cells from blood. The CDR3 DNA reads TGTGCCAGCAGCGTAGGTTGGGGGGGCAATCAGCCCCAGCATTTT. It specifies CASSVGWGGNQPQHF.